Detailed here is one TCR beta chain. Its antigen is unknown. This entry comes from a study of CD8 T cells in ankylosing spondylitis. TCRdb re-analysed the 5' RACE reads in MiXCR, keeping a single row per CDR3 protein. The sample has a few hundred thousand distinct CDR3 sequences, approximately 20% seen once; the top ten hold 16%. Study-level findings and limits: As reported, disease-linked clones showed significant enrichment in matched ankylosing spondylitis synovial fluid. Characteristic of ankylosing spondylitis blood, it appeared, was a TCR beta motif comprising fewer than 10 highly homologous variants.

This TCR came from a male donor with ankylosing spondylitis. The sample consisted of blood, either unsorted or a sorted T cell fraction (not recorded which).

In DNA, the CDR3 is TGCGCCAGCAGGGAAACGGGAGGGAAAAATGAGCAGTTCTTC. This translates into CASRETGGKNEQFF. The chain uses TRBV10-2 and TRBJ2-1; the match to TRBD2 covers 8 bases. The germline V gene encodes CDR1 WSHSY and CDR2 SAAADI. The CDR3 loop spans 14 amino acids. V lost 6 bases to trimming and J lost 7 bases; unmatched junction nucleotides: 8.